This note documents a single TCR beta chain sequence. This record belongs to a study of identical twins. The CDR3 extends over 14 amino acids. V was shortened by 7 bases and J by 6 bases, with 16 bases between the two germline ends. Germline values: CDR1 MNHEY, CDR2 SVGEGT. In TCRdb, the 5' RACE reads were re-called with MiXCR into one record per CDR3 protein. The sample lists about 660,000 distinct CDR3 sequences, approximately 9% occurring once. The sample was also linked to a second study, of yellow fever vaccine responses in identical twins.

The sample taken for sequencing was PBMCs. The receptor comes from a woman aged 18-29 years in good health. V gene TRBV6-2 or TRBV6-3 combines with J gene TRBJ1-5; no firm D call. CDR3 DNA: TGTGCCAGCACCATCAGCCCATTGGGTCAGCCCCAGCATTTT. Its protein product is CASTISPLGQPQHF.